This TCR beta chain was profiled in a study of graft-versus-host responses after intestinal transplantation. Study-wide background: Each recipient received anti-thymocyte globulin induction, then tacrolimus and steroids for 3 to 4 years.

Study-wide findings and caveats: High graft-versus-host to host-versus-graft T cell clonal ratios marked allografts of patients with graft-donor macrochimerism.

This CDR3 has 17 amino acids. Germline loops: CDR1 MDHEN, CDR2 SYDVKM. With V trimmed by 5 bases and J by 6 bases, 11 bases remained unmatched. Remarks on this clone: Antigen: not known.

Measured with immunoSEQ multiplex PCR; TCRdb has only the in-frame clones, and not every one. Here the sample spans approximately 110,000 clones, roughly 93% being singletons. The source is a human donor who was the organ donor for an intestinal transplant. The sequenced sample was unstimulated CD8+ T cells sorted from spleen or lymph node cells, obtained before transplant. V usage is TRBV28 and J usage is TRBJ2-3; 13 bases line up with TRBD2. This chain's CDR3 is CASSPLSGTSGMDTQYF. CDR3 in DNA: TGTGCCAGCAGTCCCCTTTCCGGGACTAGCGGGATGGATACGCAGTATTTT.